The 2 T cell receptor beta chains below come from one sample, sequenced in a study of T cell repertoires in cytomegalovirus infection. TCRdb reprocessed the reads via MiXCR and lists one record per CDR3 protein. The repertoire has hundreds of thousands of distinct CDR3 sequences, roughly 33% of them found once; the top ten carry 15% to 20%. No antigens are known for them. The sequencing used cultured PBMCs, collected from culture after CMV antigen stimulation. These receptors were taken from a human donor in good health (CMV status not recorded). Some clones in this sample may be carry-over from other donors' samples.

This clonotype was picked up many times. This chain connects TRBV7-2 to TRBJ2-7, with 10 bases aligning to TRBD2. The trim removed 4 bases at V and 8 bases at J, leaving 11 bases unmatched. CDR1 and CDR2 from the germline V gene are SGHTA and FQGNSA. This CDR3 has 15 residues. CDR3 bases: TGTGCCAGCAGCTCTATCGGACTAGCGGCGGGAAAGCAGTACTTC. This translates into CASSSIGLAAGKQYF.

This clonotype was observed a few times. The rearrangement joins TRBV12-3 or TRBV12-4 to TRBJ2-3, with 12 bases that match TRBD2. V gave up 5 bases and J gave up 5 bases; unmatched junction bases: 8. This CDR3 spans 16 amino acids. Written as DNA, the CDR3 is TGTGCCAGCAGTCCCCGGACTAGCGGGACCCGAGATACGCAGTATTTT. As protein: CASSPRTSGTRDTQYF.